This TCR beta chain was observed in a study of T cell responses to AZD1222 COVID-19 vaccine. Assay: immunoSEQ multiplex PCR; the TCRdb copy retains only in-frame clones and omits some. The sample lists 140,000 to 150,000 clones, under 95% occurring once. Findings of the study overall: White British people made up most donors, females outnumbered males, and clonal diversity was possibly underestimated.

Turning to this clone: Its antigen is unidentified.

The CDR3 is 14 residues long. Per germline, CDR1 SGHNT and CDR2 YYREEE (reference sequence). J gave up 8 bases and V 5 bases, and 11 bases lay outside the gene matches. This clonotype was sampled from an adult who received the AZD1222 COVID-19 vaccine. The rearrangement uses TRBV5-4 and TRBJ1-2; 8 nucleotides line up with TRBD1. Sequences were derived from peripheral blood, sampled 28 days after the second AZD1222 dose. This chain's CDR3 is CASSRNDRGGGYTF. The CDR3 DNA reads as TGTGCCAGCAGTCGAAACGACAGGGGCGGGGGCTACACCTTC.